The rows below give T cell receptor beta chains drawn from one sample of a study of control samples from healthy donors and cancer patients. Some clones are missing from TCRdb's copy, which holds only in-frame ones; the method was immunoSEQ multiplex PCR. The sample shows approximately 150,000 clones, roughly 89% of them seen only once. Sequencing input: PBMCs. These TCRs come from a man aged 50-60 years with head and neck cancer. Each CDR3 is given with its conserved first and last residue. The D gene is left open where the match is weak.

TRBV4-1	TRBD1	TRBJ1-5	CASSQGVRGKRQPQHF	TGCGCCAGCAGCCAAGGAGTCAGGGGGAAACGTCAGCCCCAGCATTTT
TRBV28	-	TRBJ1-6	CAGGGDYPNSPLHF	TGTGCCGGTGGGGGCGATTACCCCAATTCACCCCTCCACTTT
TRBV19	-	TRBJ1-1	CASRERVSFF	TGTGCCAGTAGGGAAAGGGTATCTTTCTTT
TRBV4-1	TRBD1	TRBJ1-2	CASSLRGGQETYGYTF	TGCGCCAGCAGCTTACGAGGGGGACAGGAGACCTATGGCTACACCTTC
TRBV5-1	-	TRBJ1-4	CASSPGTENEKLFF	TGCGCCAGCAGCCCCGGGACTGAGAATGAAAAACTGTTTTTT
TRBV7-2	TRBD1	TRBJ1-2	CASSPDRAYGYTF	TGTGCCAGCAGTCCGGACAGGGCCTATGGCTACACCTTC
TRBV4-2	-	TRBJ2-7	CASSLLDTTYEQYF	TGTGCCAGCAGCTTACTGGACACAACCTACGAGCAGTACTTC
TRBV5-5	TRBD2	TRBJ2-3	CASRRLAGGVTDTQYF	TGTGCCAGCAGGAGACTAGCGGGAGGTGTCACAGATACGCAGTATTTT
TRBV7-3	TRBD2	TRBJ2-2	CASASLAGGHTGELFF	TGTGCCAGCGCCTCTCTAGCGGGGGGACACACCGGGGAGCTGTTTTTT
TRBV28	-	TRBJ2-2	CASSLLAGSNTGELFF	TGTGCCAGCAGTTTATTGGCAGGGTCGAACACCGGGGAGCTGTTTTTT
TRBV19	TRBD1	TRBJ2-1	CASSITGRQGDEQFF	TGTGCCAGTAGTATAACCGGGCGACAGGGCGATGAGCAGTTCTTC
TRBV10-2	-	TRBJ2-3	CASPAGAGGLTDTQYF	TGCGCCAGCCCGGCAGGCGCGGGCGGGCTTACAGATACGCAGTATTTT
TRBV29-1	-	TRBJ2-2	CSAKSRLDTGELFF	TGCAGCGCGAAATCAAGGTTGGACACCGGGGAGCTGTTTTTT
TRBV6-5	TRBD1	TRBJ1-6	CASRGGTGWNSPLHF	TGTGCCAGCAGGGGGGGGACAGGGTGGAATTCACCCCTCCACTTT
TRBV7-8	-	TRBJ1-6	CASSIGWNSPLHF	TGTGCCAGCAGTATCGGTTGGAATTCACCCCTCCACTTT
TRBV11-1	-	TRBJ2-1	CASSLGFSPTYNEQFF	TGTGCCAGCAGCTTAGGTTTCTCCCCAACCTACAATGAGCAGTTCTTC
TRBV2	TRBD1	TRBJ2-5	CASSAGQGGETQYF	TGTGCCAGCAGTGCGGGACAGGGCGGGGAGACCCAGTACTTC
TRBV7-6	-	TRBJ1-3	CASSDRLKGSGNTIYF	TGTGCCAGCAGCGACAGGTTGAAGGGCTCTGGAAACACCATATATTTT
TRBV10-2	-	TRBJ1-2	CASSEKGSDYTF	TGCGCCAGCAGTGAGAAGGGCAGCGACTACACCTTC
TRBV11-1	-	TRBJ2-5	CASTPPGSETQYF	TGTGCCAGCACCCCCCCCGGTAGTGAGACCCAGTACTTC
TRBV5-1	-	TRBJ1-4	CASSLGGSVGEKLFF	TGCGCCAGCAGCTTGGGGGGGTCAGTGGGAGAAAAACTGTTTTTT
TRBV28	TRBD1	TRBJ1-2	CASRVQGDYGYTF	TGTGCCAGCAGGGTTCAGGGGGACTATGGCTACACCTTC